Each of the 9 T cell receptor beta chains below was sequenced from the same sample in a study of blood T cells in healthy people across ages. Alongside a J-beta primer mix, a sample-barcoded 5' primer served in a second PCR lasting about 7 to 11 cycles. One entry per CDR3 protein results from TCRdb running MiXCR on the 5' RACE reads. This repertoire shows around 800,000 distinct CDR3 sequences, under 30% found once; its top ten account for 3%. The same data also contributed to another study, on T cells of mothers and their children.

Material: blood. These receptors were collected from a boy aged 10-17 years in good health.

This chain joins TRBV20-1 and TRBJ2-7, with 12 bases that match TRBD2. V dropped 4 bases and J dropped 6; count of bases not matched to a gene: 10. CDR1 and CDR2 from the germline V gene are DFQATT and SNEGSKA (reference sequence). This CDR3 has 15 amino acids. CDR3 sequence reads: CSAKNRLAGVGEQYF. CDR3 nucleotides: TGCAGTGCTAAGAATAGACTAGCGGGAGTCGGCGAGCAGTACTTC.

The rearrangement uses TRBV7-2 and TRBJ2-7, with TRBD2 matching 9 bases. The J call is uncertain, as TRBJ2-1 better fits the DNA end. This CDR3 is 16 amino acids long. Germline V gene data show CDR1 as SGHTA and CDR2 as FQGNSA. The CDR3 DNA is TGTGCCAGCAGCTTACAAGGTAGCGGGAGTTACAATGAGCAGTTCTTC. Its protein is CASSLQGSGSYNEQFF.

This clonotype was seen more than once but under ten times. This chain connects TRBV14 to TRBJ2-3, with D unresolved. CDR3 size: 12 residues. Trimming shortened V by 4 bases and J by 9 bases, and 11 bases separated the two germline ends. Germline V gene sequence: CDR1 SGHDN, CDR2 FVKESK. CDR3 protein: CASSLSAGTQYF. The CDR3, as DNA: TGTGCCAGCAGCCTATCTGCAGGAACGCAGTATTTT.

The rearrangement joins TRBV3-1 to TRBJ1-2; D is unclear. The CDR3 has 13 residues. V dropped 1 base and J dropped 8 bases, with 11 bases sitting between them. From germline, CDR1 is LGHDT and CDR2 YNNKEL (reference sequence). The CDR3 DNA follows: TGTGCCAGCAGCCAAGCTCGGGTAAGGGGCTACACCTTC. This translates into CASSQARVRGYTF.

The V gene is TRBV5-1, the J gene TRBJ1-2; no definite D call. Germline values: CDR1 SGHRS, CDR2 YFSETQ. The V gene lost 3 bases and the J gene lost 0 bases, with 12 bases spanning the gap. The CDR3 has 15 residues. The CDR3 DNA follows: TGCGCCAGCAGCTCCCCTCACAACCCTAACTATGGCTACACCTTC. This encodes CASSSPHNPNYGYTF.

The V gene is TRBV11-2, the J gene TRBJ1-3; D not resolved. CDR3 length equals 13 residues. Between the trimmed V and J ends, which lost 0 bases and 4 bases, there was a span of 4 bases. Germline lookup yields CDR1 SGHAT and CDR2 FQNNGV. CDR3 DNA: TGTGCCAGCAGCTTAGAAGCCGGAAACACCATATATTTT. Its translation: CASSLEAGNTIYF.

The rearrangement links TRBV5-1 to TRBJ2-6; D might be TRBD1 (6 bases). Germline V gene sequence: CDR1 SGHRS, CDR2 YFSETQ. V shed 4 bases and J shed 0 bases, with 11 bases lying between them. The CDR3 runs to 16 residues. The CDR3 protein is CASSPGANSGANVLTF. The CDR3 coding sequence is TGCGCCAGCAGCCCAGGGGCGAACTCTGGGGCCAACGTCCTGACTTTC.

This chain joins TRBV19 and TRBJ1-5; D remains ambiguous. V was pared by 3 bases and J by 2 bases, with 11 bases between. CDR3 length: 15 residues. CDR1 is LNHDA and CDR2 is SQIVND in the germline V gene (reference sequence). The CDR3 nucleotides are TGTGCCAGTAGTATGGGCAGCAAGGGCAATCAGCCCCAGCATTTT. Amino acids: CASSMGSKGNQPQHF.

This CDR3 reads CSVGQADNYGYTF. CDR3 in DNA: TGCAGCGTTGGACAGGCAGATAACTATGGCTACACCTTC. The J gene is TRBJ1-2, the V gene TRBV29-1; D might be TRBD1 (6 bases). The germline gives CDR1 SQVTM, CDR2 ANQGSEA. The length of the CDR3 is 13 residues. Trimming cost V 4 bases and J 1 base, with 10 bases left between them. Combining the CDR3 with reference TRBV29-1 and TRBJ1-2 gives the whole variable domain SAVISQKPSRDICQRGTSLTIQCQVDSQVTMMFWYRQQPGQSLTLIATANQGSEATYESGFVIDKFPISRPNLTFSTLTVSNMSPEDSSIYLCSVGQADNYGYTFGSGTRLTVV.